This T cell receptor (beta chain) came from a study of Graves' ophthalmopathy and Graves' hyperthyroidism. This clonotype has a count of ten or more. PBMCs were density-gradient isolated from approximately 9.8 ml fresh blood. The V gene lost 7 bases and the J gene lost 5 bases, with 17 bases spanning the gap. Germline V gene lookup returns CDR1 SGHVS and CDR2 FQNEAQ. The CDR3 totals 14 residues. Amplifying from RNA transcripts, the study obtained TCR beta CDR3 regions. The authors performed first-round RT-PCR with HTBI primers and then a second-round multiplex PCR. One entry per CDR3 protein, called by TCRdb with MiXCR from the multiplex PCR reads. This table has 300,000 to 500,000 distinct CDR3 sequences, over 15% appearing once.

The rearrangement links TRBV7-8 to TRBJ2-5; D is uncertain. The receptor was isolated from a young woman with stable Graves' hyperthyroidism. Specimen: peripheral blood. The DNA of the CDR3 is TGTGCCAGCAAGCCAGGCCATTCATCGGAGACCCAGTACTTC. This encodes CASKPGHSSETQYF.